The next 10 T cell receptor beta chains were all read from a single sample in a study of blood T cell repertoires in COVID-19. Sequenced by immunoSEQ multiplex PCR; TCRdb stores in-frame clones only, minus some. The repertoire holds around 250,000 clones, with nearly 90% as singletons. The sequenced sample was peripheral blood. All receptors derive from a middle-aged woman who had recovered from COVID-19.

The chain uses TRBV5-6 and TRBJ1-4; D may be TRBD1 (5 bases). Trimming took 4 bases from V and 0 from J, leaving 19 bases between them. Germline CDR1 SGHDT, CDR2 YYEEEE. This CDR3 is built from 18 residues. This chain's CDR3 is CASSPGEGRTSTNEKLFF. Here the CDR3 DNA reads TGTGCCAGCAGCCCGGGAGAGGGGCGGACTTCAACTAATGAAAAACTGTTTTTT. Full variable domain (outside the CDR3, taken from reference TRBV5-6 and TRBJ1-4): DAGVTQSPTHLIKTRGQQVTLRCSPKSGHDTVSWYQQALGQGPQFIFQYYEEEERQRGNFPDRFSGHQFPNYSSELNVNALLLGDSALYLCASSPGEGRTSTNEKLFFGSGTQLSVL.

This chain connects TRBV2 to TRBJ1-2; 10 nucleotides agree with TRBD1. Germline CDR1 reads SNHLY; CDR2 reads FYNNEI. This CDR3 is 15 amino acids long. V shed 4 bases and J 4 bases; nucleotides not matched to a gene: 6. The CDR3 loop is CASSAGTGEGYGYTF. The CDR3 bases are TGTGCCAGCAGTGCCGGGACAGGGGAGGGCTATGGCTACACCTTC. The variable domain in full, with the rest retrieved from reference TRBV2 and TRBJ1-2, is EPEVTQTPSHQVTQMGQEVILRCVPISNHLYFYWYRQILGQKVEFLVSFYNNEISEKSEIFDDQFSVERPDGSNFTLKIRSTKLEDSAMYFCASSAGTGEGYGYTFGSGTRLTVV.

This chain joins TRBV9 and TRBJ2-2; D is perhaps TRBD2 (5 bases). CDR1 is SGDLS, CDR2 YYNGEE, per germline. The CDR3 consists of 17 residues. V gave up 0 bases and J gave up 0 bases, with 12 bases separating them. CDR3 bases: TGTGCCAGCAGCGTAGCCCTCGACTACACGAACACCGGGGAGCTGTTTTTT. Protein sequence: CASSVALDYTNTGELFF.

This chain uses TRBV24-1 with TRBJ1-2; TRBD1 agrees at 7 bases. This CDR3 is built from 14 residues. Germline CDR1 is KGHDR and CDR2 is SFDVKD. J lost 3 bases, V lost 3 bases, and 3 bases had no gene match. The CDR3 spells CATSDPQGDYGYTF. CDR3 nucleotides: TGTGCCACCAGTGATCCTCAGGGGGACTATGGCTACACCTTC.

The V and J genes are TRBV11-3 and TRBJ2-5, with D perhaps TRBD1 (5 bases). The CDR3 loop spans 12 amino acids. Trimming cost V 4 bases and J 7 bases, with 10 bases left between them. Germline CDR1 and CDR2: SGHNT and YENEEA. CDR3 DNA: TGTGCCAGCAGCTCAGATCAGGGGACCCAGTACTTC. It is translated as CASSSDQGTQYF.

The chain carries TRBV9 and TRBJ1-4, with 9 bases fitting TRBD1. This CDR3 comprises 16 residues. The V gene's germline CDR1 is SGDLS and CDR2 YYNGEE. V was pared by 0 bases and J by 4 bases, with 4 bases of the junction left unmatched. As DNA, the CDR3 is TGTGCCAGCAGCGTAGGGGACAGGGCGTTTAATGAAAAACTGTTTTTT. Residues: CASSVGDRAFNEKLFF.

The rearrangement joins TRBV6-2 or TRBV6-3 to TRBJ1-1, with 7 bases identical to TRBD1. CDR3 length: 14 amino acids. Trimming took 3 bases from V and 7 from J; bases not matched to a gene: 8. Germline V gene lookup returns CDR1 MNHEY and CDR2 SVGEGT. DNA for the CDR3: TGTGCCAGCAGTTATCCCACAGGGGCAATTGAAGCTTTCTTT. As protein: CASSYPTGAIEAFF.

V usage is TRBV7-7 and J usage is TRBJ2-5; 7 nucleotides match TRBD1. Germline CDR1 reads SSHAT; CDR2 reads FNYEAQ (reference sequence). The length of the CDR3 is 13 residues. J was trimmed by 5 bases and V by 5 bases; bases with no gene match: 5. DNA of the CDR3: TGTGCCAGCAGCGTACAGGGGTGGGAGACCCAGTACTTC. Its protein is CASSVQGWETQYF.

This rearrangement joins TRBV7-9 to TRBJ2-5, with D possibly matching TRBD1 (6 bases). The V and J ends lost 4 bases and 1 base respectively, with 10 bases between them. This CDR3 has 14 amino acids. Germline assignment: CDR1 SEHNR and CDR2 FQNEAQ (reference sequence). In nucleotides, the CDR3 is TGTGCCAGCAGCTCAAGGACAGTCCAAGAGACCCAGTACTTC. Translating gives CASSSRTVQETQYF.

This chain uses TRBV10-2 with TRBJ1-1; D might be TRBD1 (6 bases). The V gene's germline CDR1 is WSHSY and CDR2 SAAADI. The CDR3 is 12 amino acids. V was clipped by 8 bases and J by 7 bases, with 14 bases between them. Written as DNA, the CDR3 is TGCGCCAGCCAGTCCCAGGGGCTTGAAGCTTTCTTT. Its translation: CASQSQGLEAFF.